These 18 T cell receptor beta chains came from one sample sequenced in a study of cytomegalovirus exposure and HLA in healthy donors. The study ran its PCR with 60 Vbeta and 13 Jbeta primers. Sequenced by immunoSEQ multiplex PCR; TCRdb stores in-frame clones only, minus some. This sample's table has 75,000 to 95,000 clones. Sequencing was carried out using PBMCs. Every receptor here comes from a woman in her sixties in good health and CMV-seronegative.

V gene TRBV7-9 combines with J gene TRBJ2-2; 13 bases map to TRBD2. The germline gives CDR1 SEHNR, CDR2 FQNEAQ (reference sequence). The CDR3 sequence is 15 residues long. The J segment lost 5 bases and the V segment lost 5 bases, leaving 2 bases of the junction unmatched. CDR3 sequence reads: CASSPGLAGTGELFF. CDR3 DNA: TGTGCCAGCAGCCCGGGACTAGCGGGGACCGGGGAGCTGTTTTTT.

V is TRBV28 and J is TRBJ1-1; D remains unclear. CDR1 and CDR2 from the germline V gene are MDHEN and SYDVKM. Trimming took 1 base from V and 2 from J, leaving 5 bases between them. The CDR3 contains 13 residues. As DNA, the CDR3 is TGTGCCAGCAGTTTATCACAAAACACTGAAGCTTTCTTT. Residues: CASSLSQNTEAFF.

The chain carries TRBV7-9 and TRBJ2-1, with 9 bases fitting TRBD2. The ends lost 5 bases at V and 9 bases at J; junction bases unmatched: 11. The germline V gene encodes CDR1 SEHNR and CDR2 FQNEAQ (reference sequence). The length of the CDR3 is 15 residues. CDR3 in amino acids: CASSTIAGAVGEQFF. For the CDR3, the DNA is TGTGCCAGCAGCACTATAGCGGGAGCAGTTGGTGAGCAGTTCTTC.

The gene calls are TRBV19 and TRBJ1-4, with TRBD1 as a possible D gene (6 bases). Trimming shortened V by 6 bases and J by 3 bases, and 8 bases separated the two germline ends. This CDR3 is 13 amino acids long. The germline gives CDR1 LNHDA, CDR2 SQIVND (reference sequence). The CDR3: CASRRGSNEKLFF. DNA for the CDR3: TGTGCCAGTAGGAGGGGGTCTAATGAAAAACTGTTTTTT.

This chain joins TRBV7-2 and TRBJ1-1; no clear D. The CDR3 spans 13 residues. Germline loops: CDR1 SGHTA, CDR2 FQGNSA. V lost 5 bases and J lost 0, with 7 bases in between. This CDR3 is CASSPQMNTEAFF. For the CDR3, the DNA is TGTGCCAGCAGCCCACAGATGAACACTGAAGCTTTCTTT.

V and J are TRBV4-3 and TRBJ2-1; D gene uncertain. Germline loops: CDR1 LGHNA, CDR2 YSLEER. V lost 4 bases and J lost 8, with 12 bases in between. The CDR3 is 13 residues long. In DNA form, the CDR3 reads TGCGCCAGCAGCCTACGACCCGGGTATGAGCAGTTCTTC. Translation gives CASSLRPGYEQFF.

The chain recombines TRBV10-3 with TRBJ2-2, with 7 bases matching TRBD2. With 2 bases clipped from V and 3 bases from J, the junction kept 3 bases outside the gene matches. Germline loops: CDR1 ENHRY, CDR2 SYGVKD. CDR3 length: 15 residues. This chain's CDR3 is CAISERAGDTGELFF. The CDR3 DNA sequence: TGTGCCATCAGTGAGAGGGCGGGGGACACCGGGGAGCTGTTTTTT.

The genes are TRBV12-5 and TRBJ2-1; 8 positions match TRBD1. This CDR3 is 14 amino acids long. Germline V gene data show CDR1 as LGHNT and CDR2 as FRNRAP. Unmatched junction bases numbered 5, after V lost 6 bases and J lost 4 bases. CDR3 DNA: TGTGCTAGTGGACCGCGGGACAGGTACAATGAGCAGTTCTTC. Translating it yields CASGPRDRYNEQFF.

CDR3 protein: CASRATYQETQYF. The CDR3 DNA reads TGTGCCAGCAGGGCCACGTACCAAGAGACCCAGTACTTC. V gene TRBV27 combines with J gene TRBJ2-5; D gene uncertain. The V gene lost 6 bases and the J gene lost 0 bases, with 8 bases spanning the gap. Looked up from germline, CDR1 is MNHEY and CDR2 is SMNVEV (reference sequence). This CDR3 comprises 13 residues.

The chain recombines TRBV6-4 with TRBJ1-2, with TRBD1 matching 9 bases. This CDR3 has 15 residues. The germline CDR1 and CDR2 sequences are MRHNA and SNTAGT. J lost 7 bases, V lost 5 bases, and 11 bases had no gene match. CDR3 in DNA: TGTGCCAGCAGTCAACACTCGACAGGGGGTGGTGGCTACACCTTC. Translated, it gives CASSQHSTGGGGYTF.

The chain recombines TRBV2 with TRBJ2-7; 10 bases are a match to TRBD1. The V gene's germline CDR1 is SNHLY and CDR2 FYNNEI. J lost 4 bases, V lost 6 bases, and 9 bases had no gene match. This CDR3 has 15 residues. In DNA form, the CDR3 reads TGTGCCAGCAGAAATCCCAGACAGGGGGCTTACGAGCAGTACTTC. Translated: CASRNPRQGAYEQYF.

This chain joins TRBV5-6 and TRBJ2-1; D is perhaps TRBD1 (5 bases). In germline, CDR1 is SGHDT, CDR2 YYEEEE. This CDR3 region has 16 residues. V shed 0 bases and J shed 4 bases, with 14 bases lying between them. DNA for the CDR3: TGTGCCAGCAGCTTGGTTGGGGCTATATCTTACAATGAGCAGTTCTTC. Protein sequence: CASSLVGAISYNEQFF. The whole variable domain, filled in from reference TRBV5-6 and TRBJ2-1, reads DAGVTQSPTHLIKTRGQQVTLRCSPKSGHDTVSWYQQALGQGPQFIFQYYEEEERQRGNFPDRFSGHQFPNYSSELNVNALLLGDSALYLCASSLVGAISYNEQFFGPGTRLTVL.

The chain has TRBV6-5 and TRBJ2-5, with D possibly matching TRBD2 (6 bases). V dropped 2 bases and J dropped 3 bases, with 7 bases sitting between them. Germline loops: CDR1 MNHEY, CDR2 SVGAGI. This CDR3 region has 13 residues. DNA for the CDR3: TGTGCCAGCAGTTACCGCGGGGAAGAGACCCAGTACTTC. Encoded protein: CASSYRGEETQYF.

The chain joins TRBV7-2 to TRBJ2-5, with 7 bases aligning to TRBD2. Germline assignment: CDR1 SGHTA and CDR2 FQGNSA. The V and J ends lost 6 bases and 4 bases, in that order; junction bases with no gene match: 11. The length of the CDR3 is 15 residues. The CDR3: CASSEAGVLRETQYF. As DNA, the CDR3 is TGTGCCAGCAGTGAGGCGGGAGTTTTGAGAGAGACCCAGTACTTC. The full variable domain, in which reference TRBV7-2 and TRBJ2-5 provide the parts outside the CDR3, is GAGVSQSPSNKVTEKGKDVELRCDPISGHTALYWYRQSLGQGLEFLIYFQGNSAPDKSGLPSDRFSAERTGGSVSTLTIQRTQQEDSAVYLCASSEAGVLRETQYFGPGTRLLVL.

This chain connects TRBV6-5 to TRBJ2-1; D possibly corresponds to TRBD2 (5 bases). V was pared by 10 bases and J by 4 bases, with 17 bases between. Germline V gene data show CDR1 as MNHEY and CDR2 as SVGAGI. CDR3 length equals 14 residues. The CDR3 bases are TGTGCCACCGAAACGGACCGAGGGTACAATGAGCAGTTCTTC. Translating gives CATETDRGYNEQFF.

In DNA, the CDR3 is TGTGCCAGCAGCTTCGTGGAGGGGGCTTCCACAGATACGCAGTATTTT. The encoded protein is CASSFVEGASTDTQYF. The gene calls are TRBV5-4 and TRBJ2-3, with TRBD1 as a possible D gene (7 bases). This CDR3 is 16 amino acids long. The germline V gene has CDR1 SGHNT and CDR2 YYREEE (reference sequence). The V end was cut by 2 bases, the J end by 2 bases, with 15 bases between.

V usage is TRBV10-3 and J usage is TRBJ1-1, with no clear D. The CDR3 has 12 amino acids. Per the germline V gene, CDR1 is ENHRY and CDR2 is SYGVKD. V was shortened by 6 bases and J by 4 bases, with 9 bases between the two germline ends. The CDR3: CAIRQAFTEAFF. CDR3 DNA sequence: TGTGCCATCAGGCAGGCCTTCACTGAAGCTTTCTTT.

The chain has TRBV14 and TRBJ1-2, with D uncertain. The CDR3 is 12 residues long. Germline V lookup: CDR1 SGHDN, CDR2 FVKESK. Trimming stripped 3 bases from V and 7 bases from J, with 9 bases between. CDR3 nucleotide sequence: TGTGCCAGCAGCCACTATCGGGGTGGCTACACCTTC. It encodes CASSHYRGGYTF.